A selection of T cell receptor beta chains follows, all from one sample in a study of tumor-infiltrating lymphocytes in primary liver carcinoma. From the multiplex PCR reads, TCRdb called clonotypes with MiXCR, one entry per CDR3 protein. The sample lists about 180,000 distinct CDR3 sequences, roughly three fifths occurring once. Sequenced: peripheral blood. The receptors shown here come from a man aged 40-50 years with primary liver carcinoma and hepatitis B virus infection. CDR3s include the opening cysteine and the closing phenylalanine or tryptophan. Fields, in order: V gene, J gene, clone size, CDR3 length, D gene, CDR3 DNA, CDR3 protein. D genes are given only for firm matches. Size values are once, few and many counts, or a class for expanded clones, and some rows have none.

V: TRBV11-2; J: TRBJ1-1; size: NA; length: 14; D: TRBD1; DNA: TGTGCCAACAGCCCCGCCCAGGGGGCTGGGGAAGCTTCCTTT; CDR3: CANSPAQGAGEASF
V: TRBV12-3/TRBV12-4; J: TRBJ2-1; size: few; length: 16; D: TRBD2; DNA: TGTGCCAGCAGTTCCCCTAGCGGGAGTTATACCCATGAGCAGTTCTTC; CDR3: CASSSPSGSYTHEQFF
V: TRBV28; J: TRBJ2-1; size: once; length: 14; D: NA; DNA: TGTGCCACCAGTTTACCAGGTACCTACAATGAGCAGTTCTTC; CDR3: CATSLPGTYNEQFF
V: TRBV30; J: TRBJ2-2; size: NA; length: 16; D: NA; DNA: TGTGCCTGGAGTGTCGGAGGAAGTCGGAACACCGGGGAGCTGTTTTTT; CDR3: CAWSVGGSRNTGELFF
V: TRBV28; J: TRBJ2-1; size: NA; length: 12; D: NA; DNA: TGTGCCAGCAGCTCGGACCCTTGGGAGCAGTTCTTC; CDR3: CASSSDPWEQFF
V: TRBV11-2; J: TRBJ2-7; size: NA; length: 17; D: TRBD1; DNA: TGTGCCAGCAGCTTTTCCAGGGGGAGTAAAACCTCCTACGAGCAGTACTTC; CDR3: CASSFSRGSKTSYEQYF
V: TRBV28; J: TRBJ2-1; size: NA; length: 11; D: NA; DNA: TGTGCCAGCAGTTGGTACAATGAGCAGTTCTTC; CDR3: CASSWYNEQFF
V: TRBV11-2; J: TRBJ2-7; size: NA; length: 16; D: NA; DNA: TGTGCCAGCAGCTTAGTGTGCGGCCTAAGCTCCTACGGGCAGTACTTC; CDR3: CASSLVCGLSSYGQYF
V: TRBV11-2; J: TRBJ2-7; size: NA; length: 17; D: NA; DNA: TGTGCCAGCAGCCCCGTTAGGGTGGGTGACAGAGGTATAGAGCAGTACTTC; CDR3: CASSPVRVGDRGIEQYF
V: TRBV5-4; J: TRBJ2-5; size: few; length: 14; D: TRBD2; DNA: TGTGCCAGCAGCTTTAGCGGGAGGGGCGAGACCCAGTACTTC; CDR3: CASSFSGRGETQYF
V: TRBV7-8; J: TRBJ1-1; size: NA; length: 13; D: NA; DNA: TGTGCCAGCAGCTTAGGACCTGATATTGAAGCTTTCTTT; CDR3: CASSLGPDIEAFF
V: TRBV7-8; J: TRBJ2-7; size: NA; length: 15; D: NA; DNA: TGTGCCAGCAGCTGGCGGACATCGGCCTCCTACGAGCAGTACTTC; CDR3: CASSWRTSASYEQYF
V: TRBV11-1; J: TRBJ1-2; size: many; length: 15; D: NA; DNA: TGTGCCAGCAGCTTAGCGGGACCGGCGAGGCGTGGCTACACCTTC; CDR3: CASSLAGPARRGYTF
V: TRBV11-3; J: TRBJ2-1; size: many; length: 14; D: NA; DNA: TGTGCCAGCAGCTTAGCGGCGGCCGACAATGAGCAGTTCTTC; CDR3: CASSLAAADNEQFF
V: TRBV6-6; J: TRBJ2-1; size: few; length: 15; D: TRBD1; DNA: TGTGCCAGCAACCCCGACAGGGTGGTCGACAATGAGCAGTTCTTC; CDR3: CASNPDRVVDNEQFF
V: TRBV6-5; J: TRBJ2-2; size: few; length: 18; D: TRBD1; DNA: TGTGCCAGCAGTATCCTGGGACAGGGGGCTATTAACACCGGGGAGCTGTTTTTT; CDR3: CASSILGQGAINTGELFF
V: TRBV12-3/TRBV12-4; J: TRBJ2-3; size: NA; length: 14; D: TRBD1; DNA: TGTGCCAGCAGACGACAGGGGTTTGCAGATACGCAGTATTTT; CDR3: CASRRQGFADTQYF
V: TRBV21-1; J: TRBJ2-1; size: NA; length: 16; D: NA; DNA: TGTGCCAGCAGCAAAGGGGAGCGGGAAGCCTACAATGAGCAGTTCTTC; CDR3: CASSKGEREAYNEQFF
V: TRBV6-2/TRBV6-3; J: TRBJ2-5; size: many; length: 12; D: NA; DNA: TGTGCCAGCAGTTACTCGGGAGAGACCCAGTACTTC; CDR3: CASSYSGETQYF
V: TRBV6-1; J: TRBJ2-4; size: NA; length: 15; D: TRBD2; DNA: TGTGCCAGCAGTCTGACCGGGGGGGCCAAAAACATTCAGTACTTC; CDR3: CASSLTGGAKNIQYF
V: TRBV4-1; J: TRBJ2-5; size: NA; length: 13; D: NA; DNA: TGCGCCAGCAGCCCAGCAGGGGTTGGGACCCGGTACTTC; CDR3: CASSPAGVGTRYF
V: TRBV11-2; J: TRBJ2-2; size: NA; length: 17; D: NA; DNA: TGTGCCAGCAGCTTAGCCCCTGCTAGTATTGGCACCGGGGAGCTGTTTTTT; CDR3: CASSLAPASIGTGELFF
V: TRBV11-2; J: TRBJ2-1; size: once; length: 15; D: TRBD2; DNA: TGTGTCAGCAGCTTAGTTGGCGGGAGGCACAATGAGCAGTTCTTC; CDR3: CVSSLVGGRHNEQFF
V: TRBV29-1; J: TRBJ2-1; size: few; length: 14; D: TRBD2; DNA: TGCAGCGTTGCCGGGACTAGCGAGAGTAATGAGCAGTTCTTC; CDR3: CSVAGTSESNEQFF
V: TRBV12-3/TRBV12-4; J: TRBJ2-5; size: NA; length: 13; D: NA; DNA: TGTGCCAGCAGTTTTGAGCGGCAAGAGACCCAGTACTTC; CDR3: CASSFERQETQYF
V: TRBV4-1; J: TRBJ1-4; size: few; length: 16; D: NA; DNA: TGCGCCAGCAGCCAAGAAGGTCGAGGAGATGGGGAAAAACTGTTTTTT; CDR3: CASSQEGRGDGEKLFF
V: TRBV11-2; J: TRBJ1-2; size: many; length: 14; D: NA; DNA: TGTGCCAGCAGCCGAGGCCCAGGGGACCGCGGCTACACCTTC; CDR3: CASSRGPGDRGYTF
V: TRBV10-3; J: TRBJ2-7; size: NA; length: 14; D: NA; DNA: TGTGCCATAACTCGACAGTCCAGCTCCTACGAGCAGTACTTC; CDR3: CAITRQSSSYEQYF
V: TRBV10-1; J: TRBJ2-1; size: many; length: 15; D: TRBD1; DNA: TGCGCCAGCAGTGCCGGGACAGGCCCTGGGGAAGAGCAGTTCTTC; CDR3: CASSAGTGPGEEQFF
V: TRBV11-2; J: TRBJ1-2; size: many; length: 15; D: NA; DNA: TGTGCCAGCAGCTTAGCAGGGGTGGAAAACTATGGCTACACCTTC; CDR3: CASSLAGVENYGYTF
V: TRBV11-2; J: TRBJ2-2; size: NA; length: 13; D: NA; DNA: TGTTCCAGCAGCGGGTGGTCATCCGGGGAGCTGTTTTTT; CDR3: CSSSGWSSGELFF
V: TRBV6-1; J: TRBJ2-1; size: NA; length: 14; D: NA; DNA: TGTGCCAGCAGTGAAGCACAGATCCTCAATGAGCAGTTCTTC; CDR3: CASSEAQILNEQFF
V: TRBV4-1; J: TRBJ2-1; size: NA; length: 19; D: TRBD2; DNA: TGCGCCAGCAGCCAAAAGGGACTAGTGGGAGGAGGAACCTACAATGAGCAGTTCTTC; CDR3: CASSQKGLVGGGTYNEQFF
V: TRBV6-1; J: TRBJ2-7; size: NA; length: 13; D: NA; DNA: TGTGCCAGCAAGGCTAGCGCTACCTACGAGCAGTACTTC; CDR3: CASKASATYEQYF
V: TRBV6-1; J: TRBJ1-2; size: NA; length: 13; D: TRBD1; DNA: TGTGCCAGCAGTCGACAGGGATACTATGGCTACACCTTC; CDR3: CASSRQGYYGYTF
V: TRBV29-1; J: TRBJ1-4; size: NA; length: 13; D: NA; DNA: TGCAGCGCTGGGGGTGCAGGTAGTGAAAAACTGTTTTTT; CDR3: CSAGGAGSEKLFF
V: TRBV11-2; J: TRBJ2-1; size: NA; length: 14; D: NA; DNA: TGTGCCAGCAGCGACATAGGGGGACCCAATGAGCAGTTCTTC; CDR3: CASSDIGGPNEQFF
V: TRBV4-1; J: TRBJ2-3; size: NA; length: 17; D: TRBD2; DNA: TGCGCCAGCAGCCCCACGATACCGCGGGAGGGCCATAATACGCAGTATTTT; CDR3: CASSPTIPREGHNTQYF
V: TRBV10-1; J: TRBJ2-1; size: NA; length: 12; D: NA; DNA: TGCGCCAGCAAGGACAGTGGGAATGAGCAGTTCTTC; CDR3: CASKDSGNEQFF
V: TRBV11-2; J: TRBJ2-2; size: many; length: 17; D: TRBD2; DNA: TGTGCCAGCAGCACCCCAACTAGCGGGACAAACACCGGGGAGCTGTTTTTT; CDR3: CASSTPTSGTNTGELFF
V: TRBV12-3/TRBV12-4; J: TRBJ2-3; size: few; length: 14; D: NA; DNA: TGTGCCAGCAGTTTAGCGCAGGGTGGAGATACGCAGTATTTT; CDR3: CASSLAQGGDTQYF
V: TRBV6-5; J: TRBJ2-2; size: few; length: 17; D: NA; DNA: TGTGCCAGCAGTTACTCGTCTGTTGGGGCAGCTGCCGGGGAGCTGTTTTTT; CDR3: CASSYSSVGAAAGELFF
V: TRBV12-3/TRBV12-4; J: TRBJ2-1; size: few; length: 16; D: TRBD2; DNA: TGTGCCAGCAAATCGGCAGCCGGACTAGCGGGTAATGAGCAGTTCTTC; CDR3: CASKSAAGLAGNEQFF
V: TRBV6-5; J: TRBJ1-1; size: NA; length: 14; D: NA; DNA: TGTGCCAGCAGACCTGAACGGGAGGGCACTGAAGCTTTCTTT; CDR3: CASRPEREGTEAFF
V: TRBV29-1; J: TRBJ2-3; size: NA; length: 14; D: TRBD2; DNA: TGCAGCGTCGCTCATAGCGGGGACACAGATACGCAGTATTTT; CDR3: CSVAHSGDTDTQYF
V: TRBV11-1; J: TRBJ2-1; size: many; length: 15; D: TRBD2; DNA: TGTGCCAGCAGCCCCGGGACTAGCGTTTACAATGAGCAGTTCTTC; CDR3: CASSPGTSVYNEQFF
V: TRBV12-3/TRBV12-4; J: TRBJ1-5; size: NA; length: 15; D: TRBD1; DNA: TGTGCCAGCAGTCCTGGACAGGGCGTGAATCAGCCCCAGCATTTT; CDR3: CASSPGQGVNQPQHF
V: TRBV28; J: TRBJ2-5; size: NA; length: 17; D: TRBD1; DNA: TGTGCCAGCAGTTTATACCCAGAGGGACAGACCCAAGAGACCCAGTACTTC; CDR3: CASSLYPEGQTQETQYF